This T cell receptor (beta chain) was sequenced for a study of patients and donors after allogeneic stem cell transplantation. V shed 1 base, J shed 12 bases, and the junction held 7 bases outside the gene matches. Germline V gene data show CDR1 as DFQATT and CDR2 as SNEGSKA (reference sequence). CDR3 length: 13 amino acids. TCRdb called the RT-PCR reads again in MiXCR, with one record for every CDR3 protein. The sample carries more than 850,000 distinct CDR3 sequences, about a sixth recorded once. This receptor was obtained from a human donor who was either an allogeneic HSCT recipient or a stem cell or donor lymphocyte infusion donor (not recorded which). It is not recorded whose cells these are; they may come from a transplant donor. The chain carries TRBV20-1 and TRBJ1-4; 8 nucleotides match TRBD1. Material for sequencing was blood, either unsorted or a sorted T cell fraction (not recorded which). CDR3: CSARVDTGGELFF. The CDR3 bases are TGCAGTGCTAGAGTGGATACAGGGGGGGAACTGTTTTTT.